This T cell receptor beta chain was obtained from a study of T cells in tuberculosis. There are 14 residues in the CDR3. V lost 4 bases, J lost 8 bases, and 13 bases lay in between. Germline assignment: CDR1 SGDLS and CDR2 YYNGEE. Data came from immunoSEQ multiplex PCR; TCRdb stores just in-frame clones and leaves some out. Of 25,000 to 35,000 clones in the sample, 70% to 90% were seen once. Time point reported: new active TB diagnosis, blood taken before or within 7 days of starting treatment. Comment on this clone: The target antigen is unknown.

Study-wide points: Selection depended on which cryopreserved specimens were available.

The TCR comes from an adult with tuberculosis. V usage is TRBV9 and J usage is TRBJ1-6; D gene ambiguous. Sequences were derived from PBMCs, sampled at tuberculosis diagnosis. The chain's CDR3 is CASSPLLSDSPLHF. Written as DNA, the CDR3 is TGTGCCAGCAGCCCTCTGTTATCGGATTCACCCCTCCACTTT.